The T cell receptor (beta chain) described here comes from a study of radiation and T cells in renal cell carcinoma. Note on this clone: Its antigen remains unknown.

Study results and limitations: Without pretreatment biopsies, baseline tumor clonotype presence was undetermined.

Time point in this sample: blood 4 weeks post-SBRT, at nephrectomy. The treatment is: 15 Gy SBRT to primary tumor, nephrectomy 4 weeks later. TCRdb's table, derived via immunoSEQ multiplex PCR, lists solely in-frame clones and lacks some. The sample shows around 100,000 clones, 65% to 90% of them seen only once. This receptor was taken from a man in his sixties with renal cell carcinoma. This specimen consisted of blood, obtained from a patient whose treatment included radiotherapy and nephrectomy.

CDR3 sequence reads: CASSPDRGVYTF. The CDR3 nucleotides are TGCGCCAGCAGTCCGGACAGGGGGGTCTACACCTTC. V usage is TRBV5-1 and J usage is TRBJ1-2; 10 bases line up with TRBD1. V trimming: 5 bases; J trimming: 10 bases; junction bases outside the gene matches: 5. Germline CDR1 SGHRS, CDR2 YFSETQ. This CDR3 region has 12 residues.